This T cell receptor (beta chain) was observed in a study of naive and memory T cell subsets. Both TRBC1 and TRBC2 were covered by a beta constant-region primer of two equimolar oligonucleotides. A 12-nucleotide UMI and the SP2 primer were added to the cDNA 3' end by oligonucleotide ligation. Each CDR3 protein gets one entry after TCRdb re-called the UMI-ligation and nested PCR reads with MiXCR. The repertoire includes several thousand distinct CDR3 sequences, just over 7% of them detected once, and 83% sits in the top ten. This clonotype has ten or more counts. The CDR3 runs to 18 residues. Germline V CDR1 and CDR2: MGHDK, SYGVNS. The J segment lost 0 bases and the V segment lost 2 bases, leaving 8 bases of the junction unmatched.

This TCR was sampled from a human donor in good health. The gene calls are TRBV25-1 and TRBJ2-1, with 9 bases that match TRBD2. The sequenced material came from CD4+ TEMRA cells from blood. Subset reported: effector memory re-expressing CD45RA, CD45RA+ CD27-. CDR3 sequence (DNA): TGTGCCAGCAGTGAAGAGCAGAGCGGGAGGCTCTCCTACAATGAGCAGTTCTTC. This sequence encodes CASSEEQSGRLSYNEQFF.